The 9 T cell receptor beta chains reported below all come from one sample, sequenced in a study of a mutant IDH1 vaccine in newly diagnosed glioma (dated by TCRdb to the early 2020s). The library was made by the immunoSEQ multiplex PCR assay. TCRdb limited this immuneACCESS table to in-frame rearrangements with V and J called. A share of clones is missing; checked studies link under half to unresolved V genes, and the rest is unexplained. Present in this sample are tens of thousands of clones, about 82% of which were seen just once. Jointly, the top ten make up roughly a fifth of the sample. Sample time point, as interpreted from the label and publication: baseline, week 1 (first vaccination visit). Taken with the paper, the label for treatment or condition translates to: pre-vaccination baseline after standard-of-care therapy. This sample comprised PBMCs, obtained from a glioma patient treated with radiotherapy, temozolomide or both. Source of these receptors: a man between 18 and 35 years old with glioma.

V gene TRBV6-6 combines with J gene TRBJ1-1; D is unclear. The ends were cut back, 2 bases at V and 1 base at J, with 5 bases in the middle. The germline V gene encodes CDR1 MNHNY and CDR2 SVGAGI (reference sequence). The CDR3 is 13 amino acids. This chain's CDR3 is CASSYGENTEAFF. The CDR3 DNA follows: TGTGCCAGCAGTTACGGGGAGAACACTGAAGCTTTCTTT.

V and J are TRBV6-1 and TRBJ1-1; no clear D gene. The V gene's germline CDR1 is MNHNS and CDR2 SASEGT. V lost 6 bases, J lost 1 base, and 9 bases lay in between. The CDR3 runs to 13 residues. CDR3 bases: TGTGCCAGCAGGAGGTCCGAGAACACTGAAGCTTTCTTT. Its protein is CASRRSENTEAFF.

The chain employs TRBV10-2 and TRBJ2-7; D may match TRBD1 or TRBD2 (6 bases each). Trimming took 3 bases from V and 6 from J, leaving 9 bases between them. This CDR3 spans 12 amino acids. Germline V gene data show CDR1 as WSHSY and CDR2 as SAAADI. For the CDR3, the DNA is TGCGCCAGCAGTGACCGGGGGCGCGAGCAGTACTTC. The encoded protein is CASSDRGREQYF.

The chain recombines TRBV4-2 with TRBJ1-1; tentatively, D is TRBD1 (5 bases). Germline CDR1 reads LGHNA; CDR2 reads YNFKEQ. V lost 0 bases and J 5 bases, leaving 13 bases between the germline ends. The CDR3 extends over 15 amino acids. CDR3 residues: CASSQDRGARTEAFF. The DNA of the CDR3 is TGTGCCAGCAGCCAAGATAGGGGCGCGAGGACTGAAGCTTTCTTT.

This chain uses TRBV7-2 with TRBJ1-3; 7 nucleotides agree with TRBD1. Trimming took 1 base from V and 4 from J; bases not matched to a gene: 1. The CDR3 extends over 14 amino acids. CDR1 SGHTA and CDR2 FQGNSA come from the germline V gene. The CDR3 bases are TGTGCCAGCAGCTTAGAACAGGGGGGAAACACCATATATTTT. Amino acids: CASSLEQGGNTIYF.

The genes are TRBV7-9 and TRBJ2-7, with TRBD1 matching over 9 bases. Germline V CDR1 and CDR2: SEHNR, FQNEAQ (reference sequence). This CDR3 region has 14 residues. Trimming removed 7 bases from V and 3 bases from J; junction bases left unmatched: 7. CDR3 coding DNA: TGTGCCAGCACTATCGGACAGGGGATCTACGAGCAGTACTTC. Its protein is CASTIGQGIYEQYF.

V usage is TRBV4-3 and J usage is TRBJ1-2; possible D gene TRBD1, 6 bases. The CDR3 length is 17 residues. Trimming took 0 bases from V and 3 from J, leaving 17 bases between them. Germline CDR1 is LGHNA and CDR2 is YSLEER. CDR3 in amino acids: CASSQDRATKGDYGYTF. The CDR3 region has the DNA TGCGCCAGCAGCCAAGATAGGGCAACGAAGGGGGACTATGGCTACACCTTC.

This clone has more than one count but fewer than ten. The chain is built from TRBV30 and TRBJ1-1; D is possibly TRBD1 (5 bases). The CDR3 sequence is 10 residues long. The V gene's germline CDR1 is GTSNPN and CDR2 SVGIG (reference sequence). V was trimmed by 6 bases and J by 11 bases, leaving 13 bases between them. DNA for the CDR3: TGTGCCTGCGGGACGTTTACGGCTTTCTTT. This sequence encodes CACGTFTAFF.

This chain uses TRBV30 with TRBJ1-4, with a tentative D call TRBD1 (5 bases). V was pared by 1 base and J by 7 bases, with 13 bases between. Germline V gives CDR1 GTSNPN, CDR2 SVGIG (reference sequence). This CDR3 is 14 amino acids long. CDR3 nucleotides: TGTGCCTGGAGTGCGACAGTGGGAGCTGAAAAACTGTTTTTT. It codes for CAWSATVGAEKLFF.